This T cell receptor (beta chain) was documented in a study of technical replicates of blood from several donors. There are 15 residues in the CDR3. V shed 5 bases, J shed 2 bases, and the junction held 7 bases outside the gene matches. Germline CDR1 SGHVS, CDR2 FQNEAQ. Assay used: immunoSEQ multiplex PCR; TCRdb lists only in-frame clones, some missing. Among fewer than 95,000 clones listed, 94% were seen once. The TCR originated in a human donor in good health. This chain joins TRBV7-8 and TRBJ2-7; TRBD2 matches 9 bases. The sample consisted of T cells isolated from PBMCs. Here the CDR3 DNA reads TGTGCCAGCAGCCCAAAGGCGGGAGGGCCCTACGAGCAGTACTTC. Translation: CASSPKAGGPYEQYF.